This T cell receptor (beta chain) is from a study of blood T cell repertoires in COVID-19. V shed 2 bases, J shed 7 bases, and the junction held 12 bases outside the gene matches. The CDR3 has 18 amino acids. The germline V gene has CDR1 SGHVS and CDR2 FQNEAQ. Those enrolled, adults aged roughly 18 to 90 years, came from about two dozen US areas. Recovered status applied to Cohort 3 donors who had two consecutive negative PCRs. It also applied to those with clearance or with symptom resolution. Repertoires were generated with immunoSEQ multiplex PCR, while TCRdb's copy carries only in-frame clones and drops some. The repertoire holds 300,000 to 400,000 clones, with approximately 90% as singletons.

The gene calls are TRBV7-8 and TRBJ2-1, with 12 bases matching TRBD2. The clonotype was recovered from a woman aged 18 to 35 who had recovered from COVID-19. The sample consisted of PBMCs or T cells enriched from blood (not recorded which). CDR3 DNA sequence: TGTGCCAGCAGCTTAAGGCTAGCGGGGGGGGCCCCTGGGAATGAGCAGTTCTTC. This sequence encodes CASSLRLAGGAPGNEQFF.